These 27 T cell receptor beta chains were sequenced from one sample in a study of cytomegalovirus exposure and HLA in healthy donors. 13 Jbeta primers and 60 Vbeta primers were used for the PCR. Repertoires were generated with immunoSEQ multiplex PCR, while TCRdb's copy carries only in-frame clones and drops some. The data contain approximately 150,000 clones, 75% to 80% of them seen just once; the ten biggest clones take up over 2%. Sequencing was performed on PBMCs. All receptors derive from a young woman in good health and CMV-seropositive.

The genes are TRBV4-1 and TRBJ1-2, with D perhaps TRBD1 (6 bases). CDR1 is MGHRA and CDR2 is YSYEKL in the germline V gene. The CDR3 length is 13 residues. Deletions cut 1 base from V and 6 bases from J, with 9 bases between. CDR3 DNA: TGCGCCAGCAGCCAAGGCCGGACAGATGGCTACACCTTC. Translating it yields CASSQGRTDGYTF.

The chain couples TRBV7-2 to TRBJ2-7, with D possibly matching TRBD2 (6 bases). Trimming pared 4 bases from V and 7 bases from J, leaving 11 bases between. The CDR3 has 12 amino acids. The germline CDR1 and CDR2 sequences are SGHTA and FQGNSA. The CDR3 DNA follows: TGTGCCAGCAGCTCTTTAGGAGGGGAGCAGTACTTC. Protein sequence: CASSSLGGEQYF.

The CDR3 loop is CASSQWGGQPQHF. The CDR3 nucleotides are TGTGCCAGCAGCCAATGGGGGGGGCAGCCCCAGCATTTT. The chain is built from TRBV7-2 and TRBJ1-5, with D possibly matching TRBD1 (5 bases). This CDR3 has 13 residues. The germline V gene encodes CDR1 SGHTA and CDR2 FQGNSA. V dropped 5 bases and J dropped 7 bases, with 12 bases sitting between them. Supplemented by reference TRBV7-2 and TRBJ1-5, the full variable domain reads GAGVSQSPSNKVTEKGKDVELRCDPISGHTALYWYRQSLGQGLEFLIYFQGNSAPDKSGLPSDRFSAERTGGSVSTLTIQRTQQEDSAVYLCASSQWGGQPQHFGDGTRLSIL.

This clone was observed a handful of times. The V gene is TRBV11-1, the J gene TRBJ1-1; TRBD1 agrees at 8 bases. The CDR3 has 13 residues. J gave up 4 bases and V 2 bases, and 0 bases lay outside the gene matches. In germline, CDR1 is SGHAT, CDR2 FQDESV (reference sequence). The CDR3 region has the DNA TGTGCCAGCAGCTTACAGGGGGCCACTGAAGCTTTCTTT. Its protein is CASSLQGATEAFF.

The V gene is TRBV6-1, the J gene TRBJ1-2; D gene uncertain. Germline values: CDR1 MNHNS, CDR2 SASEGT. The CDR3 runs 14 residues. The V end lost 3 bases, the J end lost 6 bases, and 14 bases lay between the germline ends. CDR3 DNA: TGTGCCAGCAGTGAGGGAGGTAGGGCCCATGGCTACACCTTC. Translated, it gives CASSEGGRAHGYTF.

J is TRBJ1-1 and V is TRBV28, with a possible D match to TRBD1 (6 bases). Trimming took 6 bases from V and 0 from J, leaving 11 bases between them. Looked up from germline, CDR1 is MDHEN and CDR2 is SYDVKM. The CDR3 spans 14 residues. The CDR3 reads CASRRQAMNTEAFF. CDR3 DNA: TGTGCCAGCAGGAGACAGGCCATGAACACTGAAGCTTTCTTT.

The DNA of the CDR3 is TGTGCCAGCAGGCCCGTGGGATTCGGGGGGGGCGATGAGCAGTTCTTC. As protein: CASRPVGFGGGDEQFF. This chain joins TRBV11-2 and TRBJ2-1; TRBD2 agrees at 8 bases. CDR1 SGHAT and CDR2 FQNNGV come from the germline V gene. The CDR3 spans 16 residues. V lost 6 bases, J lost 8 bases, and 15 bases stayed unmatched.

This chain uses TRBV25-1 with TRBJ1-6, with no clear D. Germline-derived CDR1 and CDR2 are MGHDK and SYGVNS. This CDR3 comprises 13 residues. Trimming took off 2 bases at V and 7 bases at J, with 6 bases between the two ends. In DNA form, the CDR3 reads TGTGCCAGCAGTGAAATGGCCAATTCACCCCTCCACTTT. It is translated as CASSEMANSPLHF.

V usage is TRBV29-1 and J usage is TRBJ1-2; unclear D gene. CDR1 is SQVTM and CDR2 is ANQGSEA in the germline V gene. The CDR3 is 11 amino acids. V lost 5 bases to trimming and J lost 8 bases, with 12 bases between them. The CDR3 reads CSVHLGLGYTF. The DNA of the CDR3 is TGCAGCGTTCACCTGGGCTTAGGCTACACCTTC.

The CDR3 bases are TGTGCCAGCAGCTTAGATTCAGGGATTGGTCAGCCCCAGCATTTT. It translates to CASSLDSGIGQPQHF. The chain combines TRBV7-9 with TRBJ1-5; D perhaps matches TRBD1 (5 bases). Germline V lookup: CDR1 SEHNR, CDR2 FQNEAQ (reference sequence). The V end was cut by 1 base, the J end by 6 bases, with 13 bases between. This CDR3 has 15 amino acids.

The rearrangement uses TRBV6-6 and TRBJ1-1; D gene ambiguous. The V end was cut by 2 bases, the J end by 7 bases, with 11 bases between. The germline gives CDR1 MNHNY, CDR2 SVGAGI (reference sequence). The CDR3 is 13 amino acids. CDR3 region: CASSYASGSEAFF. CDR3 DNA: TGTGCCAGCAGTTACGCTTCCGGGAGTGAAGCTTTCTTT.

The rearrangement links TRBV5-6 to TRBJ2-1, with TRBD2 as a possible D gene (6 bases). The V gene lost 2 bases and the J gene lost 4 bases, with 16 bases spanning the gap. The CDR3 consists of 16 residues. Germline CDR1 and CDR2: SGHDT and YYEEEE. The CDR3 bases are TGTGCCAGCAGCTTTTCTACCGGGACTCTTTACAATGAGCAGTTCTTC. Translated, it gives CASSFSTGTLYNEQFF.

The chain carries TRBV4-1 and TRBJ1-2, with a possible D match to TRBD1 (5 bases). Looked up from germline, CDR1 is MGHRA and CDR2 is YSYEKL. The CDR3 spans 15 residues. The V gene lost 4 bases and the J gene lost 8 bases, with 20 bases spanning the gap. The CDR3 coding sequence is TGCGCCAGCAGCCCCACGCTGGGACTTAGCTGGGGCTACACCTTC. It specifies CASSPTLGLSWGYTF.

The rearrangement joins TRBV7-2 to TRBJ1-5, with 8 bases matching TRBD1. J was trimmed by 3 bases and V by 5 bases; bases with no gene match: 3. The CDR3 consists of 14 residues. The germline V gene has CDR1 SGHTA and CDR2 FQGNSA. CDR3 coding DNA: TGTGCCAGCAGCCCGGACAGGGACAATCAGCCCCAGCATTTT. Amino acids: CASSPDRDNQPQHF.

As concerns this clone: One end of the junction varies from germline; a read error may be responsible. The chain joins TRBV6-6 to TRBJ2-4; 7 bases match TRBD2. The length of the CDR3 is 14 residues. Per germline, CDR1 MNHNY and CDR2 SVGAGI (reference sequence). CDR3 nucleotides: TGTGCCAGCATCTACGGCGGGGGACCGAACAGTCAGTACTTC. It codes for CASIYGGGPNSQYF.

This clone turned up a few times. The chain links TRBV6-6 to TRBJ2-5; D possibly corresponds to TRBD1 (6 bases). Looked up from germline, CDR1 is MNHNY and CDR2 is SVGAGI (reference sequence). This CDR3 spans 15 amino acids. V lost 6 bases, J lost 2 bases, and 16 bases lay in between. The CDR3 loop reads CASSPYNRAQETQYF. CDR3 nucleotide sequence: TGTGCCAGCAGCCCTTACAACAGGGCACAAGAGACCCAGTACTTC.

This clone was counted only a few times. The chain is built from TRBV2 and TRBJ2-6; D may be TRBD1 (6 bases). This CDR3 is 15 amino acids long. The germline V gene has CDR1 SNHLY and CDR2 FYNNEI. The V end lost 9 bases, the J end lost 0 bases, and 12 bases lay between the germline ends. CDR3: CASQGPSSGANVLTF. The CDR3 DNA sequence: TGTGCCAGTCAGGGGCCCAGCTCTGGGGCCAACGTCCTGACTTTC.

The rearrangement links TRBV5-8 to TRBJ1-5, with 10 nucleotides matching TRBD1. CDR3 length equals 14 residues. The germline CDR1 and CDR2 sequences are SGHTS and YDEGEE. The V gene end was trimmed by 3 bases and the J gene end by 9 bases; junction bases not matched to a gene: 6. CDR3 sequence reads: CASSYRTGGGPQHF. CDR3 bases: TGTGCCAGCAGCTACAGGACAGGGGGTGGGCCCCAGCATTTT.

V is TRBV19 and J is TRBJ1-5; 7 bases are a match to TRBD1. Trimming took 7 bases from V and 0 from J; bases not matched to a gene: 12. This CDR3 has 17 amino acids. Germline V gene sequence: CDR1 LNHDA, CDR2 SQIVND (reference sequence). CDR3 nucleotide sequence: TGTGCCAGTATCACAAGGGCGACAGGGAGTAGCAATCAGCCCCAGCATTTT. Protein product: CASITRATGSSNQPQHF.

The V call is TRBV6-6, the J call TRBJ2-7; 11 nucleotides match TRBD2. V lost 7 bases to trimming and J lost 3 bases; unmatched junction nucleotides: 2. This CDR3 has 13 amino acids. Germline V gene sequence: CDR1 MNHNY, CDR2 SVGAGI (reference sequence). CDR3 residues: CASKGTSGYEQYF. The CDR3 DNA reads TGTGCCAGCAAGGGGACTAGCGGCTACGAGCAGTACTTC.

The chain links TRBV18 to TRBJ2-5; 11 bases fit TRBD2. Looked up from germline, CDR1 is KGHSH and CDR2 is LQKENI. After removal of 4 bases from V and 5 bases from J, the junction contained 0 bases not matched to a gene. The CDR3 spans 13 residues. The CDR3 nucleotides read TGTGCCAGCTCACTAGCGGGGGGGGAGACCCAGTACTTC. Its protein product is CASSLAGGETQYF.

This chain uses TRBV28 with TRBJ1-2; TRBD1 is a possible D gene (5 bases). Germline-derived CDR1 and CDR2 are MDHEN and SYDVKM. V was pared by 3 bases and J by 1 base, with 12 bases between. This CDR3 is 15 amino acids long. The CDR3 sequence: CASSFPTGRNYGYTF. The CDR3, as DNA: TGTGCCAGCAGTTTCCCCACAGGCCGTAACTATGGCTACACCTTC.

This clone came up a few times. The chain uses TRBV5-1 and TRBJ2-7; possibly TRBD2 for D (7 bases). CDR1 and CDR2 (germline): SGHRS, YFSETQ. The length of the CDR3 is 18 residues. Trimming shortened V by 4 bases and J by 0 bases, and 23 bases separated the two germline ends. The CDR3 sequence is CASSAPGKGGGSSYEQYF. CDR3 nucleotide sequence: TGCGCCAGCAGCGCCCCCGGGAAGGGGGGCGGGAGCTCCTACGAGCAGTACTTC.

The chain's CDR3 is CASSLDRGNGELFF. The CDR3 nucleotides read TGTGCCAGCAGCTTAGATAGGGGAAACGGGGAGCTGTTTTTT. The chain carries TRBV7-2 and TRBJ2-2, with a tentative D call TRBD1 (5 bases). The CDR3 consists of 14 residues. V gave up 1 base and J gave up 7 bases, with 10 bases separating them. Per the germline V gene, CDR1 is SGHTA and CDR2 is FQGNSA.

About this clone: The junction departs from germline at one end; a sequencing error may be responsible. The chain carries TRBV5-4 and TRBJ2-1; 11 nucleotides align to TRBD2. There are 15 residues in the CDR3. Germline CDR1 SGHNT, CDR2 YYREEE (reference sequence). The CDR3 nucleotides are TGTGCCAGCAGCTTTAGCGGGGGGGCCTACGATGAGCAGTTCTTC. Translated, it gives CASSFSGGAYDEQFF.

The CDR3 here is CASGLGQGSDTQYF. Written as DNA, the CDR3 is TGTGCTAGTGGTTTAGGCCAGGGTAGTGATACGCAGTATTTT. The V gene is TRBV12-5, the J gene TRBJ2-3, with D possibly TRBD1 on 5 matching bases. CDR1 and CDR2 (germline): LGHNT, FRNRAP. The CDR3 totals 14 residues. Trimming pared 3 bases from V and 6 bases from J, leaving 13 bases between.

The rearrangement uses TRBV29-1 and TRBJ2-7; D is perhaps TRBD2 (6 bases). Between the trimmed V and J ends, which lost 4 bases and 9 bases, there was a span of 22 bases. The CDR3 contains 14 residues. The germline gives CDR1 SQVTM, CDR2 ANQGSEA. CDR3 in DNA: TGCAGCGTTGTTCCGGGGGACCGTGTAGGTGGGCAGTACTTC. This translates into CSVVPGDRVGGQYF.